The 25 T cell receptor beta chains in this list originate from one sample, sequenced in a study of PD-1 blockade in mismatch repair-deficient tumors. Method: immunoSEQ multiplex PCR; TCRdb's copy keeps in-frame clones and lacks some. The sample shows 100,000 to 150,000 clones, more than 85% of them seen only once. Material: peripheral blood, obtained 44 weeks after starting pembrolizumab. Receptors originate from an adult with mismatch repair-deficient cancer.

The rearrangement links TRBV5-8 to TRBJ1-1, with D perhaps TRBD1 (6 bases). V lost 2 bases and J 5 bases, leaving 13 bases between the germline ends. Germline loops: CDR1 SGHTS, CDR2 YDEGEE. This CDR3 is 14 amino acids long. In nucleotides, the CDR3 is TGTGCCAGCAGCTTCCGCGGGACAAGTACTGAAGCTTTCTTT. Amino acids: CASSFRGTSTEAFF.

This chain connects TRBV5-8 to TRBJ2-7; perhaps TRBD2 as D (5 bases). CDR1 and CDR2 (germline): SGHTS, YDEGEE. V lost 3 bases and J lost 6, with 7 bases in between. The CDR3 length is 11 residues. CDR3 sequence: CASSSSTEQYF. In nucleotides, the CDR3 is TGTGCCAGCAGCTCTAGCACCGAGCAGTACTTC.

This rearrangement joins TRBV7-6 to TRBJ1-2, with D maybe TRBD1 (5 bases). The V end lost 4 bases, the J end lost 0 bases, and 9 bases lay between the germline ends. CDR3 length equals 14 residues. Germline-derived CDR1 and CDR2 are SGHVS and FNYEAQ. Here the CDR3 DNA reads TGTGCCAGCAGCTCCGGGGCTCCTAACTATGGCTACACCTTC. It is translated as CASSSGAPNYGYTF. Full variable domain (rest looked up from reference TRBV7-6 and TRBJ1-2): GAGVSQSPRYKVTKRGQDVALRCDPISGHVSLYWYRQALGQGPEFLTYFNYEAQQDKSGLPNDRFSAERPEGSISTLTIQRTEQRDSAMYRCASSSGAPNYGYTFGSGTRLTVV.

V gene TRBV4-1 combines with J gene TRBJ2-7; 10 bases match TRBD1. The germline gives CDR1 MGHRA, CDR2 YSYEKL. J was trimmed by 0 bases and V by 2 bases; bases with no gene match: 4. This CDR3 has 16 residues. CDR3 protein: CASSQLRDRGSYEQYF. Written as DNA, the CDR3 is TGCGCCAGCAGCCAACTCCGGGACAGGGGCTCCTACGAGCAGTACTTC.

The chain has TRBV7-9 and TRBJ2-1; 13 nucleotides align to TRBD2. V shed 5 bases, J shed 9 bases, and the junction held 7 bases outside the gene matches. CDR3 length: 15 amino acids. Looked up from germline, CDR1 is SEHNR and CDR2 is FQNEAQ (reference sequence). In nucleotides, the CDR3 is TGTGCCAGCAGCGTAGGACTAGCGGGAGATCCTGAGCAGTTCTTC. Translated, it gives CASSVGLAGDPEQFF.

This chain links TRBV5-1 with TRBJ1-3, with D tentatively TRBD1 (5 bases). V was pared by 4 bases and J by 4 bases, with 15 bases between. This CDR3 is built from 15 residues. Germline CDR1 and CDR2: SGHRS and YFSETQ. The CDR3 DNA reads TGCGCCAGCAGCACCGGGACGGTGGCAGGAAACACCATATATTTT. This gives the protein CASSTGTVAGNTIYF.

The chain uses TRBV7-3 and TRBJ2-5, with TRBD2 as a possible D gene (5 bases). This CDR3 is 13 amino acids long. CDR1 and CDR2 (germline): SGHTA, FQGTGA. V lost 4 bases, J lost 8 bases, and 14 bases lay in between. The CDR3 spells CASSSGIMDTQYF. CDR3 coding DNA: TGTGCCAGCAGCTCCGGGATAATGGACACCCAGTACTTC.

This rearrangement joins TRBV4-2 to TRBJ1-2; 10 bases match TRBD1. CDR1 is LGHNA and CDR2 is YNFKEQ in the germline V gene. The CDR3 extends over 16 amino acids. V was clipped by 3 bases and J by 4 bases; unmatched bases: 8. As DNA, the CDR3 is TGTGCCAGCAGCCACATCTGGACAGGGGGTTTCTATGGCTACACCTTC. Protein product: CASSHIWTGGFYGYTF.

J is TRBJ2-4 and V is TRBV4-2; 10 bases agree with TRBD1. CDR1 and CDR2 (germline): LGHNA, YNFKEQ. Trimming cost V 3 bases and J 8 bases; bases outside gene matches: 10. This CDR3 is 16 amino acids long. This CDR3 reads CASSQTRTGGRDIQYF. CDR3 in DNA: TGTGCCAGCAGCCAGACACGGACAGGGGGAAGAGACATTCAGTACTTC.

The genes are TRBV13 and TRBJ2-5; 12 bases align to TRBD2. Trimming cost V 4 bases and J 5 bases; bases outside gene matches: 8. Germline V gene sequence: CDR1 PRHDT, CDR2 FYEKMQ (reference sequence). The CDR3 runs to 16 residues. The DNA of the CDR3 is TGTGCCAGCAGCTCCGGACTAGCGGGAACGTGGGAGACCCAGTACTTC. Its protein product is CASSSGLAGTWETQYF. The full variable domain, its missing parts supplied by reference TRBV13 and TRBJ2-5, is AAGVIQSPRHLIKEKRETATLKCYPIPRHDTVYWYQQGPGQDPQFLISFYEKMQSDKGSIPDRFSAQQFSDYHSELNMSSLELGDSALYFCASSSGLAGTWETQYFGPGTRLLVL.

The chain employs TRBV4-1 and TRBJ1-5; 9 bases line up with TRBD1. V lost 0 bases and J lost 6; bases outside the gene matches: 6. Germline V lookup: CDR1 MGHRA, CDR2 YSYEKL. The CDR3 has 16 amino acids. CDR3 sequence reads: CASSQEGQGRIQPQHF. In nucleotides, the CDR3 is TGCGCCAGCAGCCAAGAAGGACAGGGGAGGATTCAGCCCCAGCATTTT.

V gene TRBV5-1 combines with J gene TRBJ1-2; the D is unclear. Germline V gene lookup returns CDR1 SGHRS and CDR2 YFSETQ. Trimming left V 3 bases short and J 1 base short, with 7 bases between. The CDR3 is 13 amino acids. CDR3 sequence reads: CASSWENNYGYTF. The DNA for the CDR3 is TGCGCCAGCAGCTGGGAAAATAACTATGGCTACACCTTC.

This clone was seen a few times. CDR3 in DNA: TGTGCCAGCTCACCGAATTCGCAGGGGCCGAACGGGGAGCTGTTTTTT. Amino acid sequence: CASSPNSQGPNGELFF. This chain joins TRBV18 and TRBJ2-2, with D tentatively TRBD1 (6 bases). Germline CDR1 KGHSH, CDR2 LQKENI. The CDR3 has 16 amino acids. V was shortened by 3 bases and J by 7 bases, with 18 bases between the two germline ends.

The CDR3 region has the DNA TGCGCCAGCAGCCAAGTTCTGGGCAACAATGAGCAGTTCTTC. This gives the protein CASSQVLGNNEQFF. The J gene is TRBJ2-1, the V gene TRBV4-1; D is uncertain. Germline V CDR1 and CDR2: MGHRA, YSYEKL. Trimming took 1 base from V and 5 from J, leaving 9 bases between them. This CDR3 contains 14 residues.

CDR3 protein: CASSIVGQGNYEQYF. In DNA, the CDR3 is TGTGCCAGTAGTATAGTGGGACAGGGAAACTACGAGCAGTACTTC. V is TRBV19 and J is TRBJ2-7, with 9 nucleotides matching TRBD1. This CDR3 has 15 residues. Looked up from germline, CDR1 is LNHDA and CDR2 is SQIVND (reference sequence). The V gene end was trimmed by 1 base and the J gene end by 3 bases; junction bases not matched to a gene: 4.

The gene calls are TRBV15 and TRBJ2-3, with a possible D match to TRBD1 (5 bases). The V end was cut by 8 bases, the J end by 2 bases, with 20 bases between. The CDR3 has 16 amino acids. Per germline, CDR1 LNHNV and CDR2 YYDKDF (reference sequence). The chain's CDR3 is CATVMDTTDITDTQYF. CDR3 bases: TGTGCCACCGTAATGGATACGACAGATATCACAGATACGCAGTATTTT.

The V call is TRBV4-1, the J call TRBJ2-2, with TRBD1 as a possible D gene (6 bases). Per germline, CDR1 MGHRA and CDR2 YSYEKL. V gave up 4 bases and J gave up 3 bases, with 9 bases separating them. CDR3 length: 14 residues. CDR3 bases: TGCGCCAGCAGCCCGAACAGGGACACCGGGGAGCTGTTTTTT. Its protein product is CASSPNRDTGELFF.

V is TRBV30 and J is TRBJ1-1, with 8 positions matching TRBD1. Germline CDR1 GTSNPN, CDR2 SVGIG (reference sequence). The CDR3 has 15 residues. Trimming took 5 bases from V and 3 from J; bases not matched to a gene: 11. CDR3 region: CAWVRQGKTHTEAFF. In DNA form, the CDR3 reads TGTGCCTGGGTTAGACAGGGGAAGACCCACACTGAAGCTTTCTTT.

V and J are TRBV5-1 and TRBJ2-2, with 10 positions matching TRBD2. This CDR3 comprises 16 residues. The V gene's germline CDR1 is SGHRS and CDR2 YFSETQ. V gave up 1 base and J gave up 9 bases; unmatched junction bases: 9. The CDR3 nucleotides are TGCGCCAGCAGCTTGAGGAGGCTAGCGGGAGCGAGGGAGCTGTTTTTT. This translates into CASSLRRLAGARELFF.

The V gene is TRBV19, the J gene TRBJ1-2; no reliable D call. The CDR3 is made up of 12 amino acids. Trimming left V 3 bases short and J 5 bases short, with 7 bases between. Germline V gene data show CDR1 as LNHDA and CDR2 as SQIVND (reference sequence). Here the CDR3 reads CASSIAFYGYTF. The CDR3 DNA reads TGTGCCAGTAGTATTGCATTTTATGGCTACACCTTC.

The V gene is TRBV9, the J gene TRBJ2-3; TRBD1 agrees at 10 bases. Germline CDR1 reads SGDLS; CDR2 reads YYNGEE. CDR3 length: 19 amino acids. V lost 6 bases, J lost 2 bases, and 18 bases stayed unmatched. CDR3 protein: CASTSWDRGGSTNTDTQYF. In DNA, the CDR3 is TGTGCCAGCACCTCCTGGGACAGGGGCGGCTCTACTAACACAGATACGCAGTATTTT.

The CDR3 DNA follows: TGTGCCAGCAGGCTTCTCGGGGGCGGCCAAGAGACCCAGTACTTC. Translation gives CASRLLGGGQETQYF. This chain joins TRBV11-2 and TRBJ2-5; D possibly matches TRBD1 or TRBD2 (6 bases each). Germline assignment: CDR1 SGHAT and CDR2 FQNNGV. CDR3 length equals 15 residues. V lost 6 bases and J 1 base, leaving 15 bases between the germline ends.

The table lists this clone with many counts. This chain joins TRBV6-1 and TRBJ1-5; 10 bases line up with TRBD1. Germline lookup yields CDR1 MNHNS and CDR2 SASEGT. The V gene end was trimmed by 2 bases and the J gene end by 6 bases; junction bases not matched to a gene: 4. This CDR3 spans 15 amino acids. CDR3 coding DNA: TGTGCCAGCAGTGAACGGGGACAGGGGTTTCAGCCCCAGCATTTT. Its protein is CASSERGQGFQPQHF.

V gene TRBV15 combines with J gene TRBJ2-7; 10 nucleotides align to TRBD1. The length of the CDR3 is 15 residues. Trimming removed 5 bases from V and 2 bases from J; junction bases left unmatched: 6. Germline V lookup: CDR1 LNHNV, CDR2 YYDKDF (reference sequence). CDR3 DNA sequence: TGTGCCACCAGCGGGGGACAGGGGTCAACCTACGAGCAGTACTTC. It encodes CATSGGQGSTYEQYF. Variable domain in full (rest from reference TRBV15 and TRBJ2-7): DAMVIQNPRYQVTQFGKPVTLSCSQTLNHNVMYWYQQKSSQAPKLLFHYYDKDFNNEADTPDNFQSRRPNTSFCFLDIRSPGLGDTAMYLCATSGGQGSTYEQYFGPGTRLTVT.

The V call is TRBV4-1, the J call TRBJ1-4, with a weak D call TRBD1 (5 bases). Germline loops: CDR1 MGHRA, CDR2 YSYEKL. The CDR3 consists of 13 residues. Trimming shortened V by 1 base and J by 8 bases, and 8 bases separated the two germline ends. The DNA for the CDR3 is TGCGCCAGCAGCCAAGCAAGGGGCGAAAAACTGTTTTTT. Protein sequence: CASSQARGEKLFF.